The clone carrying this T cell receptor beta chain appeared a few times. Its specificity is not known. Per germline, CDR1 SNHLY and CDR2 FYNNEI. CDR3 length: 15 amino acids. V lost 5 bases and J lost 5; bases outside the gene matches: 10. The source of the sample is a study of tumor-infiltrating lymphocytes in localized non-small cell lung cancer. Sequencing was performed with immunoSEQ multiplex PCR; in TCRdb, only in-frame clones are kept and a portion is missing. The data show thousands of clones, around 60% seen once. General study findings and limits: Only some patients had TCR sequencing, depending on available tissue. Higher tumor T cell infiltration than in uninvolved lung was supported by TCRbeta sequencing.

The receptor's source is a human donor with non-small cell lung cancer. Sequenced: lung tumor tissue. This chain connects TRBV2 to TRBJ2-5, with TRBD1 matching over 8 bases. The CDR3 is CASSLDRGSGETQYF. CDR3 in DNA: TGTGCCAGCAGTCTCGACAGGGGCTCCGGGGAGACCCAGTACTTC.